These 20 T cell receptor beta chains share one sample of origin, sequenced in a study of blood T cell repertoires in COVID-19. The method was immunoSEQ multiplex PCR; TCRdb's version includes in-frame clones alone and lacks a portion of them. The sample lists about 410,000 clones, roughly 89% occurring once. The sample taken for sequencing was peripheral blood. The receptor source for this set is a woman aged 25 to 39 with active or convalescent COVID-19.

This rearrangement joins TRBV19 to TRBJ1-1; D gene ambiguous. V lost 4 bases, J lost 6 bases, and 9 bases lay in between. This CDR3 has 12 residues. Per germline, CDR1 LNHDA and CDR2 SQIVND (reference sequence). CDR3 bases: TGTGCCAGTAGTACCCAGGAGGCTGAAGCTTTCTTT. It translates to CASSTQEAEAFF.

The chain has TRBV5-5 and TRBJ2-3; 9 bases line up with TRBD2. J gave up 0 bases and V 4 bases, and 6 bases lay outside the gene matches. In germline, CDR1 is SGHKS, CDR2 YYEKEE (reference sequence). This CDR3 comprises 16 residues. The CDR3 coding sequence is TGTGCCAGCAGCGGGGAGCGGGGGGCTAGCACAGATACGCAGTATTTT. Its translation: CASSGERGASTDTQYF.

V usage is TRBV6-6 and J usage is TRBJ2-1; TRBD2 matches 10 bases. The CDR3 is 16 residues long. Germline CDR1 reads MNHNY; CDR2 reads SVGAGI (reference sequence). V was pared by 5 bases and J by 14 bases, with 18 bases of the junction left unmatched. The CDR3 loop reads CASSPGRTSGAGWEFF. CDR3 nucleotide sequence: TGTGCCAGCAGTCCCGGACGGACTAGCGGAGCAGGGTGGGAGTTCTTC.

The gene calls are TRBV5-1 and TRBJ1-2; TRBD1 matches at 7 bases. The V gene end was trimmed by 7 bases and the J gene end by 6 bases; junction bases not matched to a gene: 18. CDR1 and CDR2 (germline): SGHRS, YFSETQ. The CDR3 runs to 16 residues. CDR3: CASARDSSSAGNGYTF. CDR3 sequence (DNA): TGCGCCAGCGCCCGGGACAGTTCCTCAGCAGGGAATGGCTACACCTTC. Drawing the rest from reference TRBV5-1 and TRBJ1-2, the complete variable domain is KAGVTQTPRYLIKTRGQQVTLSCSPISGHRSVSWYQQTPGQGLQFLFEYFSETQRNKGNFPGRFSGRQFSNSRSEMNVSTLELGDSALYLCASARDSSSAGNGYTFGSGTRLTVV.

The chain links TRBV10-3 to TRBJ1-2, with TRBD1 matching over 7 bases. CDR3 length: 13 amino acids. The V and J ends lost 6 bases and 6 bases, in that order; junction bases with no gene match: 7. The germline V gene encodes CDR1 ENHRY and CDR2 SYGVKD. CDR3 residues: CAIRGQGEDGYTF. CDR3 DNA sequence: TGTGCCATCAGGGGGCAGGGGGAGGATGGCTACACCTTC.

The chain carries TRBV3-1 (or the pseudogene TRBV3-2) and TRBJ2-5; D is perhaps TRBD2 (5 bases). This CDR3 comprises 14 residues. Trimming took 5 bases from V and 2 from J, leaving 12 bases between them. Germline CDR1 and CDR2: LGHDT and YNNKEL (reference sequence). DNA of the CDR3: TGTGCCAGCAGCTCCCAGCGGATTCAAGAGACCCAGTACTTC. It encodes CASSSQRIQETQYF.

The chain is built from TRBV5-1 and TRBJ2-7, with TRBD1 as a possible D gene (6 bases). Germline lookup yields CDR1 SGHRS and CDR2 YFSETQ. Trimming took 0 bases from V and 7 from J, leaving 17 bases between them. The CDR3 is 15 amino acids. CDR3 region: CASSLAGRGSGEQYF. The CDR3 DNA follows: TGCGCCAGCAGCTTGGCCGGCAGGGGATCGGGTGAGCAGTACTTC.

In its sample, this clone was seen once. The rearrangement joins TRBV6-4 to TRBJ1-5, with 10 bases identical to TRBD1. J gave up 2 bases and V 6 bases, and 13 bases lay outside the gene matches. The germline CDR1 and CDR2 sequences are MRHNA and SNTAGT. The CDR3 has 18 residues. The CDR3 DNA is TGTGCCAGCAGGAAAGCAGGGACAGGGGAAGATGGCAATCAGCCCCAGCATTTT. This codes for CASRKAGTGEDGNQPQHF.

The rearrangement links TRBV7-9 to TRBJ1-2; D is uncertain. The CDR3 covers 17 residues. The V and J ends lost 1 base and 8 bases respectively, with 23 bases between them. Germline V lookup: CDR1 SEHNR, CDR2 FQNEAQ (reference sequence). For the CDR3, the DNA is TGTGCCAGCAGCTTAGTTTTCGTTCCGGGGAGAGTATACGGCTACACCTTC. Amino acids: CASSLVFVPGRVYGYTF.

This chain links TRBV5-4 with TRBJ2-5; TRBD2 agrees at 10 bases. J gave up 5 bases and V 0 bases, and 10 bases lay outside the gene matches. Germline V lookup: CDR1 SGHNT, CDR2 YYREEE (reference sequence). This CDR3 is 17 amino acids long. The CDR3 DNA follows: TGTGCCAGCAGCTTGGCCAGAAGCGGGAGGGTCGGGGAGACCCAGTACTTC. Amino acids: CASSLARSGRVGETQYF.

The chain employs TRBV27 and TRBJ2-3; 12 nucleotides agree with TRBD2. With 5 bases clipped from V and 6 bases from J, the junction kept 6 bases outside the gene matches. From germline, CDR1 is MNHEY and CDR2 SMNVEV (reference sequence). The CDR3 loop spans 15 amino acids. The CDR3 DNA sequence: TGTGCCAGCAGTCCCGGGACTAGCGGGTATGATACGCAGTATTTT. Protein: CASSPGTSGYDTQYF.

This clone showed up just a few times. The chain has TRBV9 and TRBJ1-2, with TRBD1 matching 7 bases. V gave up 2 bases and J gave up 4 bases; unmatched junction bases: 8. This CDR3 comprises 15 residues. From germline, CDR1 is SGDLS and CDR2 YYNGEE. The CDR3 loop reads CASSVGDRAGYGYTF. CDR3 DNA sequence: TGTGCCAGCAGCGTGGGAGACAGGGCGGGCTATGGCTACACCTTC.

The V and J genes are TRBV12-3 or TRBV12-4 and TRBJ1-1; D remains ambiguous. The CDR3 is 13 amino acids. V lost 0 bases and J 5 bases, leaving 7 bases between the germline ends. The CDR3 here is CASSLAEGTEAFF. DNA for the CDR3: TGTGCCAGCAGTTTAGCGGAGGGAACTGAAGCTTTCTTT.

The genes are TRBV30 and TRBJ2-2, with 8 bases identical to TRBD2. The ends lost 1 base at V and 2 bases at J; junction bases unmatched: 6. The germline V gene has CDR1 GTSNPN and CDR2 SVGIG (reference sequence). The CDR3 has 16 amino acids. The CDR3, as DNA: TGTGCCTGGAGTGACCGACTAGCGCCAAACACCGGGGAGCTGTTTTTT. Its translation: CAWSDRLAPNTGELFF.

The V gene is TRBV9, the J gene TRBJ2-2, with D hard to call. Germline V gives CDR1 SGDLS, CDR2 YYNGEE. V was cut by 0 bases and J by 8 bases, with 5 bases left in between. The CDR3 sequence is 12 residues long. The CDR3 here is CASSVGEGELFF. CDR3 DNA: TGTGCCAGCAGCGTAGGAGAGGGGGAGCTGTTTTTT. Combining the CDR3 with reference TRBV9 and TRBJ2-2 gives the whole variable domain DSGVTQTPKHLITATGQRVTLRCSPRSGDLSVYWYQQSLDQGLQFLIQYYNGEERAKGNILERFSAQQFPDLHSELNLSSLELGDSALYFCASSVGEGELFFGEGSRLTVL.

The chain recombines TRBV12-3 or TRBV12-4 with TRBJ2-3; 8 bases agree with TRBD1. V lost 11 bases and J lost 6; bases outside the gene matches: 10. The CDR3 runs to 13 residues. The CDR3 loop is CAVEQGDTDTQYF. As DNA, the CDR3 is TGTGCCGTGGAACAGGGGGACACCGATACGCAGTATTTT.

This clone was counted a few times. The CDR3 here is CASSLCRETYEQYF. Written as DNA, the CDR3 is TGTGCCAGCAGCTTATGTCGGGAGACCTACGAGCAGTACTTC. The J gene is TRBJ2-7, the V gene TRBV7-9; D perhaps matches TRBD2 (6 bases). Germline assignment: CDR1 SEHNR and CDR2 FQNEAQ (reference sequence). V shed 2 bases and J shed 2 bases, with 10 bases lying between them. This CDR3 spans 14 amino acids.

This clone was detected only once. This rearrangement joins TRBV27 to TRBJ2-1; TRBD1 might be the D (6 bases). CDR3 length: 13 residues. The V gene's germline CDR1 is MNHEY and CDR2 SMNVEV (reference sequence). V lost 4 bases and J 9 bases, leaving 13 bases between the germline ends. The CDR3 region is CASSYAGVGEQFF. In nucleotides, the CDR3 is TGTGCCAGCAGTTACGCAGGGGTCGGTGAGCAGTTCTTC.

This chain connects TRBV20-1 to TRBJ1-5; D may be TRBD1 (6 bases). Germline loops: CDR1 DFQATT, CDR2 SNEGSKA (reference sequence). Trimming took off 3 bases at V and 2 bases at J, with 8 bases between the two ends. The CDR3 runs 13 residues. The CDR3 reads CSASSGGNQPQHF. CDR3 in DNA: TGCAGTGCTAGTTCAGGGGGCAATCAGCCCCAGCATTTT.

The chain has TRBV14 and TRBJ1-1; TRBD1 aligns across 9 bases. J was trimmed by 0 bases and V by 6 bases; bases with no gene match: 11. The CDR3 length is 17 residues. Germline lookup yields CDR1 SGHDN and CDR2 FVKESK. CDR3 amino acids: CASSLRQGDLLNTEAFF. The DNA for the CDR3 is TGTGCCAGCAGTCTCAGACAGGGGGATTTACTGAACACTGAAGCTTTCTTT. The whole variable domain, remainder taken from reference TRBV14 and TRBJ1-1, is EAGVTQFPSHSVIEKGQTVTLRCDPISGHDNLYWYRRVMGKEIKFLLHFVKESKQDESGMPNNRFLAERTGGTYSTLKVQPAELEDSGVYFCASSLRQGDLLNTEAFFGQGTRLTVV.